Each of the 9 T cell receptor beta chains below was sequenced from the same sample in a study of blood T cell repertoires in COVID-19. Data came from immunoSEQ multiplex PCR; TCRdb stores just in-frame clones and leaves some out. The sample has about 130,000 clones, approximately 90% seen once. What was sequenced was peripheral blood. The receptors originated from a man aged 45-65 years with acute or convalescent COVID-19.

On this clone itself: The germline gene is not matched at one end of the junction; a read error may be the cause. CDR3 loop: CASSVYNEQFF. Written as DNA, the CDR3 is TGCGCCAGCAGCGTGTACAACGAGCAGTTCTTC. This chain connects TRBV5-1 to TRBJ2-1; D unresolved. The CDR3 has 11 residues. Germline values: CDR1 SGHRS, CDR2 YFSETQ.

In this sample, this clone turned up once. The gene calls are TRBV6-5 and TRBJ1-1; D perhaps matches TRBD1 (6 bases). This CDR3 has 12 amino acids. CDR1 is MNHEY and CDR2 is SVGAGI in the germline V gene. CDR3 loop: CAQAGDRTEAFF. DNA for the CDR3: TGTGCTCAAGCAGGGGATCGGACTGAAGCTTTCTTT.

The chain combines TRBV3-1 (or the pseudogene TRBV3-2) with TRBJ2-7; the match to TRBD1 covers 9 bases. This CDR3 is 17 amino acids long. Germline V gene data show CDR1 as LGHDT and CDR2 as YNNKEL (reference sequence). J lost 4 bases, V lost 4 bases, and 14 bases had no gene match. The CDR3 nucleotides are TGTGCCAGCAGCCGCAACACCTTCGGGACAGGGATTTACGAGCAGTACTTC. As protein: CASSRNTFGTGIYEQYF.

Worth noting for this clone: The sample has other DNA sequences that encode this CDR3 too. This sequence joins TRBV6-5 and TRBJ2-7; 7 bases line up with TRBD2. Germline CDR1 reads MNHEY; CDR2 reads SVGAGI. The CDR3 runs to 12 residues. V was pared by 6 bases and J by 4 bases, with 3 bases of the junction left unmatched. This CDR3 reads CASRAGAYEQYF. Here the CDR3 DNA reads TGTGCCAGCAGGGCGGGAGCTTACGAGCAGTACTTC.

This clone has a single count. V gene TRBV14 combines with J gene TRBJ1-1, with D unclear. CDR1 and CDR2 (germline): SGHDN, FVKESK. V lost 4 bases, J lost 1 base, and 16 bases lay in between. This CDR3 spans 16 amino acids. CDR3 sequence reads: CASSRVRFYQNTEAFF. The CDR3 coding sequence is TGTGCCAGCAGCCGAGTTCGATTTTACCAGAACACTGAAGCTTTCTTT.

The chain carries TRBV18 and TRBJ1-1; 9 nucleotides line up with TRBD1. There are 15 residues in the CDR3. The germline V gene encodes CDR1 KGHSH and CDR2 LQKENI. J was trimmed by 11 bases and V by 2 bases; bases with no gene match: 12. Written as DNA, the CDR3 is TGTGCCAGCTCACCAGGGAGCGACAGGGGGTCTTCGGCTTTCTTT. Translated, it gives CASSPGSDRGSSAFF.

This sequence joins TRBV6-5 and TRBJ1-2, with TRBD1 matching 9 bases. The CDR3 contains 16 residues. Germline V gene sequence: CDR1 MNHEY, CDR2 SVGAGI. The V and J ends lost 0 bases and 1 base, in that order; junction bases with no gene match: 3. The CDR3 spells CASSYSPGQGNYGYTF. CDR3 bases: TGTGCCAGCAGTTACTCTCCGGGACAGGGTAACTATGGCTACACCTTC.

The CDR3 sequence: CASSYPRGESSYEQYF. The DNA for the CDR3 is TGTGCCAGCAGTTACCCCCGGGGGGAGAGCTCCTACGAGCAGTACTTC. The V gene is TRBV28, the J gene TRBJ2-7; 7 nucleotides line up with TRBD2. The junction had 9 bases not matched to a gene; V was cut back by 4 bases and J by 0 bases. CDR1 MDHEN and CDR2 SYDVKM come from the germline V gene. This CDR3 has 16 residues.

The CDR3 protein is CASSLDAGGPYEQYF. The CDR3 nucleotides read TGCGCCAGCAGCTTGGACGCGGGAGGGCCCTACGAGCAGTACTTC. The gene calls are TRBV5-1 and TRBJ2-7; 9 positions agree with TRBD2. The germline V gene has CDR1 SGHRS and CDR2 YFSETQ. V lost 0 bases, J lost 2 bases, and 3 bases stayed unmatched. This CDR3 is built from 15 residues.